This TCR beta chain was retrieved from a study of T cell repertoires in cytomegalovirus infection. Study-level information: Well-studied HLA-B-restricted CMV epitopes were used in the study alongside recently identified HLA-C-restricted ones. Carrying CMV and the relevant HLA type showed in public TCR beta signatures.

The V end lost 0 bases, the J end lost 7 bases, and 16 bases lay between the germline ends. Germline V gene data show CDR1 as SGHVS and CDR2 as FQNEAQ. The CDR3 contains 16 residues. Study findings and constraints: Pooled public TCR beta family frequency picked out CMV carriers with the relevant HLA.

TCRdb recomputed calls from the reads with MiXCR, one row per CDR3 protein. The profile shows about 830,000 distinct CDR3 sequences, approximately 32% of them singletons. This clonotype has at least ten counts. Its target is not known. The material was cultured CD8+ T cells from PBMCs, obtained from culture after CMV antigen stimulation. This chain links TRBV7-8 with TRBJ1-5, with no clear D. This receptor was identified in a human donor in good health (CMV status not recorded). Some clones in this sample may be carry-over from other donors' samples. The CDR3 spells CASSLAPADGRQPQHF. CDR3 DNA: TGTGCCAGCAGCTTAGCTCCCGCCGACGGGCGGCAGCCCCAGCATTTT.